This TCR beta chain was retrieved from a study of blood T cell repertoires in COVID-19. Per the study methods: Nucleated cell counts were estimated from reference gene primer amplification. Clones were read by immunoSEQ multiplex PCR, and TCRdb kept only the in-frame ones, dropping some. The V and J calls and clone size come from that table; D and trimming were worked out from the DNA. The repertoire has approximately 190,000 clones, around 84% of them found once; the top ten carry 13% to 15%. The CDR3 covers 13 residues. Trimming at V came to 2 bases and at J to 4 bases, leaving 3 bases not matched to a gene. Germline CDR1 SGHTS, CDR2 YDEGEE.

The TCR was taken from a man aged 30 to 39 with active or convalescent COVID-19. V and J are TRBV5-8 and TRBJ2-7; 7 bases fit TRBD1. Sequencing used peripheral blood. The DNA for the CDR3 is TGTGCCAGCAGCTTCGACAGGGAATACGAGCAGTACTTC. Amino acids: CASSFDREYEQYF.